Listed below are T cell receptor beta chains from one sample, sequenced in a study of blood T cell repertoires in COVID-19. Using immunoSEQ multiplex PCR, the repertoire was profiled, and TCRdb retains in-frame clones only, with some absent. This table has about 260,000 clones, 70% to 90% appearing once. The sample consisted of peripheral blood. These receptor sequences come from a man aged 55 to 70 who had recovered from COVID-19. Both conserved end residues are part of each CDR3.

TRBV6-2/TRBV6-3,TRBJ1-2,CASSTGTEPTHRYGYTF
TRBV11-3,TRBJ2-1,CASSLWWGDNEQFF
TRBV6-6,TRBJ2-3,CASSYGQSPDTQYF
TRBV6-1,TRBJ2-3,CASSGAASGGWGDTQYF
TRBV30,TRBJ2-7,CAWSVQGYEQYF
TRBV6-5,TRBJ1-5,CASSPTRNQPQHF
TRBV5-4,TRBJ2-3,CAGNGQGTDTQYF
TRBV2,TRBJ2-7,CASSPGQIYEQYF
TRBV9,TRBJ2-1,CASSVVSPGVANEQFF
TRBV3-1/TRBV3-2,TRBJ2-7,CASSQERTTTYEQYF
TRBV7-2,TRBJ1-2,CASSLGPGGGYGYTF
TRBV6-1,TRBJ1-6,CASSEADRGTYNSPLHF
TRBV6-1,TRBJ2-1,CASSETKREQFF
TRBV19,TRBJ2-3,CASRGQSTDTQYF
TRBV5-8,TRBJ1-5,CASSDGGTVLEPQHF
TRBV15,TRBJ1-2,CATSRDVAGGDGYTF
TRBV6-2/TRBV6-3,TRBJ2-3,CASRPLGLAGGADTQYF
TRBV21-1,TRBJ2-7,CASSKRSRGEFGLVSYEQYF
TRBV7-2,TRBJ1-3,CASSFQGTGNTIYF
TRBV27,TRBJ1-2,CATRQGANYGYTF
TRBV12-3/TRBV12-4,TRBJ2-7,CASSAGGKDEQYF
TRBV7-8,TRBJ2-5,CASSSSGLAGGQETQYF
TRBV5-1,TRBJ1-4,CASSLTATNEKLFF
TRBV15,TRBJ2-1,CATSRTGGAYGEQFF
TRBV11-2,TRBJ1-4,CASSLAGGSTNEKLFF
TRBV9,TRBJ1-4,CASSGTGATNEKLFF
TRBV3-1/TRBV3-2,TRBJ1-2,CASSPRGTHYGYTF